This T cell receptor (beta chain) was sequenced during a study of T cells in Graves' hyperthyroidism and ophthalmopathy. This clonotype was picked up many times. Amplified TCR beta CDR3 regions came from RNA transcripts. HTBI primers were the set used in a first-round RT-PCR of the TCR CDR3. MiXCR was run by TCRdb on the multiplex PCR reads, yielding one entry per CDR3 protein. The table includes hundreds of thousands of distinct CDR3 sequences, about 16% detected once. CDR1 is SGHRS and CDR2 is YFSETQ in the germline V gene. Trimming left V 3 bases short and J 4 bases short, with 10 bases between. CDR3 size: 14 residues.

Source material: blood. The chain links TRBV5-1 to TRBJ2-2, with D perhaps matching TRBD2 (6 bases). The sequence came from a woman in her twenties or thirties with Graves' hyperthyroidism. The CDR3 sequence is CASSSGTATGELFF. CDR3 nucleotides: TGCGCCAGCAGCTCCGGGACTGCCACCGGGGAGCTGTTTTTT.